This T cell receptor beta chain comes out of a study of cytomegalovirus exposure and HLA in healthy donors. As to this clone: Its antigen is undetermined.

This CDR3 has 14 amino acids. Trimming at V came to 1 base and at J to 7 bases, leaving 4 bases not matched to a gene. CDR1 and CDR2 (germline): ENHRY, SYGVKD. Findings and caveats of the study: Across donors, presence/absence analyses took sequencing depth to be roughly uniform.

Primers for the PCR totalled 60 Vbeta and 13 Jbeta. Measured with immunoSEQ multiplex PCR; TCRdb has only the in-frame clones, and not every one. Altogether fewer than 150,000 clones are present, 80% being singletons, with the ten largest covering about 4.7%. When sampled, the donors appeared nominally healthy, though they likely had unrecorded immune exposures. The J gene is TRBJ2-1, the V gene TRBV10-3, with TRBD1 matching 7 bases. This sequence was found in a male donor in good health and CMV-seronegative. Sequenced sample: PBMCs. The CDR3 DNA follows: TGTGCCATCAGTGAGTTACAGGGGTGGAATGAGCAGTTCTTC. Translating it yields CAISELQGWNEQFF.